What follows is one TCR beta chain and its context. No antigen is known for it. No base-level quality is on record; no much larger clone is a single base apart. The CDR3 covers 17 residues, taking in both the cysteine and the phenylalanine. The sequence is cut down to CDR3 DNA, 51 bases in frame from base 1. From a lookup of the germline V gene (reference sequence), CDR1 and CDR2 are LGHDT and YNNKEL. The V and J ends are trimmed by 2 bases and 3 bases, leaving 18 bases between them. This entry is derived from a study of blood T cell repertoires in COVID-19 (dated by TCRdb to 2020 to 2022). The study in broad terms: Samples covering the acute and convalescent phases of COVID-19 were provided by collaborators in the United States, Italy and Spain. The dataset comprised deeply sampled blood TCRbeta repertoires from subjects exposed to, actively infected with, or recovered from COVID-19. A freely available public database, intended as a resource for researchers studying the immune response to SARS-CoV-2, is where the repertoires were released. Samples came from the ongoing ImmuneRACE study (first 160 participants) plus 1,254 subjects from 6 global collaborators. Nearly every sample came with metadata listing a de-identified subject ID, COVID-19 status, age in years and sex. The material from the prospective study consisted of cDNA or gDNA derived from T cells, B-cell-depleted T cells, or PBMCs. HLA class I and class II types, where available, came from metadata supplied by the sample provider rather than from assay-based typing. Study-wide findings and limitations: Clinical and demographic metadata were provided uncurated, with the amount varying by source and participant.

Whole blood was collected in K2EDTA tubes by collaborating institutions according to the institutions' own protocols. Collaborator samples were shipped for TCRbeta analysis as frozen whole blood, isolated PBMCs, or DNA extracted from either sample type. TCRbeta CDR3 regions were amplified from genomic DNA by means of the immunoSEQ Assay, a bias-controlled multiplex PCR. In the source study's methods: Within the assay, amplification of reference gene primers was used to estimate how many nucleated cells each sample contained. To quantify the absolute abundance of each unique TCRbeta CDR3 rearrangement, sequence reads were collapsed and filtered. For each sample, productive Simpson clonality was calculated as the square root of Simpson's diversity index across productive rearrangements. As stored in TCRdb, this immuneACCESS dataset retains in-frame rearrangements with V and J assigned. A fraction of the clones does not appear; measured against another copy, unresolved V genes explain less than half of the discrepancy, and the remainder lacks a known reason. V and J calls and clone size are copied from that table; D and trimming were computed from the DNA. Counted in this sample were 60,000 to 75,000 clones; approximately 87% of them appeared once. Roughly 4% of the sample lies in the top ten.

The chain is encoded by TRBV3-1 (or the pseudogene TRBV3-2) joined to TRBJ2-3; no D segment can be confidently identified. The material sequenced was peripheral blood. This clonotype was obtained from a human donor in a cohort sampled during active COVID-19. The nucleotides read TGTGCCAGCAGCCAAAGTTCCGGGTCCTGGATAACAGATACGCAGTATTTT. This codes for CASSQSSGSWITDTQYF.